Listed here is a single TCR beta chain. The antigen is unknown. This sample is drawn from a study of Ad26.COV2.S vaccination and SARS-CoV-2 variants. As for the study in general: In the study, Ad26.COV2.S was injected intramuscularly once, or twice 56 days apart. Study results and caveats: Individuals receiving vaccine had higher spike-specific TCR breadth than placebo recipients did.

Treatment defined: over 15 received Ad26.COV2.S at low or high dose, single or two shots; several received placebo; per-sample allocation not given. Specimens were obtained on day 63 following the first vaccine or placebo injection. Data came from immunoSEQ multiplex PCR; TCRdb stores just in-frame clones and leaves some out. The sample yields about 430,000 clones, approximately 90% seen once. The clonotype comes from a person aged 18-60 years who received the Ad26.COV2.S COVID-19 vaccine or a placebo. The sample here was peripheral blood, taken in a trial of Ad26.COV2.S vaccine versus placebo.

The CDR3 DNA is TGCGCCAGCAGCCCCGGACTAGCGGGAGAAGGCTACGAGCAGTACTTC. It is translated as CASSPGLAGEGYEQYF. This chain connects TRBV5-1 to TRBJ2-7; 13 bases agree with TRBD2. The trim removed 4 bases at V and 3 bases at J, leaving 7 bases unmatched. CDR1 SGHRS and CDR2 YFSETQ come from the germline V gene. The CDR3 runs to 16 residues. Drawing the rest from reference TRBV5-1 and TRBJ2-7, the complete variable domain is KAGVTQTPRYLIKTRGQQVTLSCSPISGHRSVSWYQQTPGQGLQFLFEYFSETQRNKGNFPGRFSGRQFSNSRSEMNVSTLELGDSALYLCASSPGLAGEGYEQYFGPGTRLTVT.